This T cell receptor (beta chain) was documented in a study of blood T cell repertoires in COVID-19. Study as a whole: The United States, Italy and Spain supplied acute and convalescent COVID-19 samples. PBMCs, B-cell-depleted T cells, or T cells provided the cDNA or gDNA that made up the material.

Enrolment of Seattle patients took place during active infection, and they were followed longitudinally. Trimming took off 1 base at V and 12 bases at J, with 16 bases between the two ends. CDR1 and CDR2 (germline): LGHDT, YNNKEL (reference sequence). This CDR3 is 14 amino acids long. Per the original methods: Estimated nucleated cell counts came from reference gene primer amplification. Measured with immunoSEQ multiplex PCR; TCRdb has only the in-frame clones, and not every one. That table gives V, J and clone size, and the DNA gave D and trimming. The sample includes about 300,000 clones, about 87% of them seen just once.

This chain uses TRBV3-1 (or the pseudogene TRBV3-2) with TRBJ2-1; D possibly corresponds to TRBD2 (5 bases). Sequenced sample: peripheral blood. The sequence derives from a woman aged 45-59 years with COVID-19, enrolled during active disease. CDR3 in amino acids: CASSQGTGPNRQFF. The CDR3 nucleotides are TGTGCCAGCAGCCAAGGGACTGGCCCAAATAGGCAGTTCTTC.